This TCR beta chain was sequenced during a study of blood T cell repertoires in COVID-19. Study as a whole: Acute and convalescent COVID-19 specimens originated in the United States, Italy and Spain. T cells, B-cell-depleted T cells, or PBMCs provided the cDNA or gDNA that served as material.

Per the original data handling: Reference gene primer amplification in the assay estimated nucleated cell counts. Here immunoSEQ multiplex PCR was the method, and the copy in TCRdb shows in-frame clones only, minus some. V, J and clone size derive from that table, while D and trimming were established from the DNA sequence. This table holds about 210,000 clones, approximately 85% found once. This CDR3 spans 15 amino acids. Germline CDR1 reads SGHNT; CDR2 reads YYREEE (reference sequence). V shed 5 bases, J shed 5 bases, and the junction held 9 bases outside the gene matches. This TCR derives from a woman aged 50 to 60 with active or convalescent COVID-19. The sequenced sample consisted of peripheral blood. The chain couples TRBV5-4 to TRBJ2-5; TRBD2 agrees at 10 bases. The CDR3 spells CASRPQRGGQETQYF. DNA of the CDR3: TGTGCCAGCAGACCGCAGCGGGGGGGCCAGGAGACCCAGTACTTC.